The 2 T cell receptor beta chains reported below all come from one sample, sequenced in a study of shared clonotypes between healthy human individuals (dated by TCRdb to 2019 to 2021). Libraries came from the immunoSEQ multiplex PCR assay. This is the immuneACCESS table as TCRdb keeps it, with only in-frame sequences that have V and J called. A part of the clones is gone; compared with another copy, unresolved V genes explain less than half, and the rest is unexplained. The sample table holds millions of clones, of which 90% to 95% were seen once. Around 1.7% of the sample is held by the ten biggest clonotypes. CD8 naive samples were CD45RO-negative cells positively selected for CCR7, giving a CD45RA+CCR7+ population that excluded TemRA cells. Sequences were obtained from naive CD8+ T cells from PBMCs. The cell subset or site label for this specimen denotes: CD45RA+CCR7+. The receptors here all came from a man in his late teens or twenties in good health. Some clones in this sample may be carry-over from other donors' samples.

CDR3 amino acids: CASSLSEGYGYTF. The CDR3 DNA is TGTGCCAGCAGTCTTAGCGAGGGCTATGGCTACACCTTC. The chain uses TRBV28 and TRBJ1-2; D gene uncertain. The CDR3 loop spans 13 amino acids. The V gene lost 5 bases and the J gene lost 4 bases, with 11 bases spanning the gap. Germline V gene sequence: CDR1 MDHEN, CDR2 SYDVKM.

The J gene is TRBJ2-7, the V gene TRBV2; D is ambiguous. V was trimmed by 10 bases and J by 2 bases, leaving 15 bases between them. The CDR3 totals 13 residues. CDR1 and CDR2 from the germline V gene are SNHLY and FYNNEI. Written as DNA, the CDR3 is TGTGCCACCGCCGGGTTTGGCACCTACGAGCAGTACTTC. It yields the protein CATAGFGTYEQYF.